Listed below are T cell receptor beta chains from one sample, sequenced in a study of post-analysis software for immune sequencing data. From the PCR reads, TCRdb called clonotypes with MiXCR, one entry per CDR3 protein. The sample includes over 250,000 distinct CDR3 sequences, 35% to 45% of them seen just once. Material: blood. These receptors originate from a girl between 5 and 17 years old with multiple sclerosis. Each CDR3 is given with its conserved first and last residue. Fields, in order: J gene, clone size, V gene, D gene, CDR3 protein, CDR3 DNA. D genes are given only for firm matches. Clone size is given for some rows only: seen once, a few or many times, or a class if the clone is expanded.

j_call: TRBJ1-1; clone_size: NA; v_call: TRBV7-3; d_call: NA; cdr3_aa: CASSRWANTEAFF; cdr3_nt: TGTGCCAGCAGTCGTTGGGCGAACACTGAAGCTTTCTTT
j_call: TRBJ2-7; clone_size: many; v_call: TRBV21-1; d_call: NA; cdr3_aa: CASSKRLDRAYEQYF; cdr3_nt: TGTGCCAGCAGCAAGAGGCTGGACAGGGCCTACGAGCAGTACTTC
j_call: TRBJ2-1; clone_size: NA; v_call: TRBV14; d_call: NA; cdr3_aa: CASSQDRDRTYNEQFF; cdr3_nt: TGTGCCAGCAGCCAAGATCGGGACCGTACCTACAATGAGCAGTTCTTC
j_call: TRBJ1-1; clone_size: NA; v_call: TRBV5-1; d_call: NA; cdr3_aa: CASSLDRVGDTEAFF; cdr3_nt: TGCGCCAGCAGCTTGGACAGGGTTGGCGACACTGAAGCTTTCTTT
j_call: TRBJ2-1; clone_size: many; v_call: TRBV7-8; d_call: TRBD2; cdr3_aa: CASRAGSYNEQFF; cdr3_nt: TGTGCCAGCAGAGCGGGGTCCTACAATGAGCAGTTCTTC
j_call: TRBJ2-3; clone_size: many; v_call: TRBV20-1; d_call: TRBD2; cdr3_aa: CSARGLAGRTDTQYF; cdr3_nt: TGCAGTGCTAGAGGTTTAGCGGGGCGCACAGATACGCAGTATTTT
j_call: TRBJ2-1; clone_size: many; v_call: TRBV7-2; d_call: TRBD2; cdr3_aa: CASSPRLAGKLRYNEQFF; cdr3_nt: TGTGCCAGCAGCCCCAGACTAGCGGGAAAATTACGGTACAATGAGCAGTTCTTC
j_call: TRBJ2-3; clone_size: many; v_call: TRBV29-1; d_call: TRBD2; cdr3_aa: CSAGGLAGDTDTQYF; cdr3_nt: TGCAGCGCCGGGGGACTAGCGGGGGACACAGATACGCAGTATTTT
j_call: TRBJ2-1; clone_size: many; v_call: TRBV7-3; d_call: NA; cdr3_aa: CASSSGEGGEQFF; cdr3_nt: TGTGCCAGCAGCTCCGGGGAGGGGGGCGAGCAGTTCTTC
j_call: TRBJ2-1; clone_size: many; v_call: TRBV20-1; d_call: TRBD2; cdr3_aa: CSARDRTSGRRYNEQFF; cdr3_nt: TGCAGTGCTAGAGATCGGACTAGCGGGAGACGCTACAATGAGCAGTTCTTC
j_call: TRBJ1-5; clone_size: few; v_call: TRBV28; d_call: NA; cdr3_aa: CASSFVNQPQHF; cdr3_nt: TGTGCCAGCAGTTTTGTCAATCAGCCCCAGCATTTT
j_call: TRBJ2-3; clone_size: many; v_call: TRBV13; d_call: NA; cdr3_aa: CASSLGQAPNTQYF; cdr3_nt: TGTGCCAGCAGCTTAGGCCAAGCCCCGAATACGCAGTATTTT
j_call: TRBJ2-5; clone_size: NA; v_call: TRBV20-1; d_call: NA; cdr3_aa: CSAWGQETQYF; cdr3_nt: TGCAGTGCATGGGGGCAAGAGACCCAGTACTTC
j_call: TRBJ1-1; clone_size: many; v_call: TRBV2; d_call: NA; cdr3_aa: CASILNTEAFF; cdr3_nt: TGTGCCAGCATCCTGAACACTGAAGCTTTCTTT
j_call: TRBJ1-2; clone_size: NA; v_call: TRBV15; d_call: NA; cdr3_aa: CATSRDGYGYTF; cdr3_nt: TGTGCCACCAGCAGAGATGGCTATGGCTACACCTTC
j_call: TRBJ2-2; clone_size: NA; v_call: TRBV7-3; d_call: NA; cdr3_aa: CASSSTGAGELFF; cdr3_nt: TGTGCCAGCAGCTCGACAGGAGCCGGGGAGCTGTTTTTT
j_call: TRBJ2-1; clone_size: many; v_call: TRBV3-1; d_call: TRBD2; cdr3_aa: CASSQELAGVTEQFF; cdr3_nt: TGTGCCAGCAGCCAAGAACTAGCGGGAGTAACTGAGCAGTTCTTC
j_call: TRBJ2-1; clone_size: many; v_call: TRBV10-3; d_call: TRBD1; cdr3_aa: CAISGDRFGGEQFF; cdr3_nt: TGTGCCATCAGTGGGGACAGGTTTGGGGGTGAGCAGTTCTTC
j_call: TRBJ1-1; clone_size: many; v_call: TRBV12-3/TRBV12-4; d_call: NA; cdr3_aa: CASSFRGRGMNTEAFF; cdr3_nt: TGTGCCAGCAGTTTTCGGGGAAGGGGGATGAACACTGAAGCTTTCTTT
j_call: TRBJ2-2; clone_size: few; v_call: TRBV20-1; d_call: TRBD2; cdr3_aa: CSASRLADPRGTGELFF; cdr3_nt: TGCAGTGCTAGTAGACTAGCGGACCCGAGGGGCACCGGGGAGCTGTTTTTT
j_call: TRBJ1-6; clone_size: few; v_call: TRBV14; d_call: NA; cdr3_aa: CASSQGPGPHYSPLHF; cdr3_nt: TGTGCCAGCAGCCAGGGACCGGGACCCCACTATTCACCCCTCCACTTT
j_call: TRBJ1-1; clone_size: many; v_call: TRBV5-1; d_call: NA; cdr3_aa: CASSLEGGRVNTEAFF; cdr3_nt: TGCGCCAGCAGCTTGGAGGGGGGCCGAGTGAACACTGAAGCTTTCTTT
j_call: TRBJ2-6; clone_size: NA; v_call: TRBV5-1; d_call: NA; cdr3_aa: CASSQDRALVWGANVLTF; cdr3_nt: TGCGCCAGCAGCCAGGACAGAGCTCTGGTTTGGGGGGCCAACGTCCTGACTTTC
j_call: TRBJ2-1; clone_size: NA; v_call: TRBV7-8; d_call: TRBD2; cdr3_aa: CASSLTASGPFF; cdr3_nt: TGTGCCAGCAGCTTGACGGCTAGCGGGCCGTTCTTC
j_call: TRBJ2-7; clone_size: NA; v_call: TRBV28; d_call: TRBD2; cdr3_aa: CASSSPLAGDDEQYF; cdr3_nt: TGTGCCAGCAGTTCTCCACTAGCGGGAGATGACGAGCAGTACTTC
j_call: TRBJ2-7; clone_size: once; v_call: TRBV3-1; d_call: NA; cdr3_aa: CASSQVATPWREQYF; cdr3_nt: TGTGCCAGCAGCCAAGTCGCGACACCCTGGAGGGAGCAGTACTTC
j_call: TRBJ2-5; clone_size: many; v_call: TRBV10-2; d_call: TRBD1; cdr3_aa: CASSALDRGVGETQYF; cdr3_nt: TGCGCCAGCAGTGCCCTGGACAGGGGTGTGGGAGAGACCCAGTACTTC
j_call: TRBJ2-5; clone_size: many; v_call: TRBV5-5; d_call: NA; cdr3_aa: CASSLGDSAQETQYF; cdr3_nt: TGTGCCAGCAGCTTGGGTGACAGCGCTCAAGAGACCCAGTACTTC
j_call: TRBJ2-3; clone_size: NA; v_call: TRBV27; d_call: NA; cdr3_aa: CASSTGRGLRDTQYF; cdr3_nt: TGTGCCAGCAGCACTGGGCGGGGGCTGAGAGATACGCAGTATTTT
j_call: TRBJ1-5; clone_size: many; v_call: TRBV15; d_call: NA; cdr3_aa: CATLRDKGFNQPQHF; cdr3_nt: TGTGCCACGCTGAGGGATAAGGGATTCAATCAGCCCCAGCATTTT
j_call: TRBJ1-3; clone_size: NA; v_call: TRBV10-3; d_call: NA; cdr3_aa: CASSTVEPGPGNTIYF; cdr3_nt: TGTGCCTCGTCGACGGTGGAACCCGGACCTGGAAACACCATATATTTT
j_call: TRBJ2-1; clone_size: many; v_call: TRBV4-1; d_call: TRBD2; cdr3_aa: CASSQDRLAGGPEYEQFF; cdr3_nt: TGCGCCAGCAGCCAAGATCGCCTAGCGGGAGGGCCTGAGTATGAGCAGTTCTTC
j_call: TRBJ2-5; clone_size: many; v_call: TRBV18; d_call: NA; cdr3_aa: CASSPGAGVFGETQYF; cdr3_nt: TGTGCCAGCTCACCTGGGGCAGGGGTTTTTGGAGAGACCCAGTACTTC
j_call: TRBJ2-1; clone_size: NA; v_call: TRBV10-3; d_call: TRBD2; cdr3_aa: CAISEGERLAGENEQFF; cdr3_nt: TGTGCCATCAGTGAGGGAGAAAGACTAGCGGGTGAGAATGAGCAGTTCTTC
j_call: TRBJ1-2; clone_size: few; v_call: TRBV13; d_call: NA; cdr3_aa: CASSFEQGNYGYTF; cdr3_nt: TGTGCCAGCAGCTTTGAACAGGGAAACTATGGCTACACCTTC
j_call: TRBJ2-7; clone_size: NA; v_call: TRBV6-8; d_call: NA; cdr3_aa: CARGTPHPYEQYF; cdr3_nt: TGTGCCCGCGGGACGCCTCATCCCTACGAGCAGTACTTC
j_call: TRBJ1-6; clone_size: many; v_call: TRBV6-2/TRBV6-3; d_call: NA; cdr3_aa: CASSTRLYNSPLHF; cdr3_nt: TGTGCCAGCAGTACAAGACTGTATAATTCACCCCTCCACTTT
j_call: TRBJ2-7; clone_size: NA; v_call: TRBV7-2; d_call: TRBD1; cdr3_aa: CASSVEQGLSSYEQYF; cdr3_nt: TGTGCCAGCAGCGTGGAACAGGGGTTAAGCTCCTACGAGCAGTACTTC
j_call: TRBJ2-6; clone_size: many; v_call: TRBV7-8; d_call: TRBD1; cdr3_aa: CASSPRTGRISGANVLTF; cdr3_nt: TGTGCCAGCAGCCCCCGGACAGGCCGAATCTCTGGGGCCAACGTCCTGACTTTC
j_call: TRBJ2-2; clone_size: NA; v_call: TRBV12-3/TRBV12-4; d_call: TRBD1; cdr3_aa: CASRYRGTGELFF; cdr3_nt: TGTGCCAGCCGCTACAGGGGCACCGGGGAGCTGTTTTTT
j_call: TRBJ2-1; clone_size: few; v_call: TRBV3-1; d_call: TRBD2; cdr3_aa: CASSQVPSGRANEQFF; cdr3_nt: TGTGCCAGCAGCCAAGTCCCTAGCGGGAGGGCGAATGAGCAGTTCTTC
j_call: TRBJ1-1; clone_size: many; v_call: TRBV15; d_call: NA; cdr3_aa: CATSIALRVSRDTEAFF; cdr3_nt: TGTGCCACCAGTATAGCCCTGAGGGTGAGCCGGGACACTGAAGCTTTCTTT
j_call: TRBJ2-2; clone_size: NA; v_call: TRBV20-1; d_call: NA; cdr3_aa: CSASRDINTGELFF; cdr3_nt: TGCAGTGCTAGTAGGGACATAAACACCGGGGAGCTGTTTTTT
j_call: TRBJ1-1; clone_size: few; v_call: TRBV27; d_call: TRBD1; cdr3_aa: CASRTPSRQGANTEAFF; cdr3_nt: TGTGCCAGCAGAACCCCTTCACGACAGGGGGCGAACACTGAAGCTTTCTTT
j_call: TRBJ1-2; clone_size: once; v_call: TRBV6-5; d_call: NA; cdr3_aa: CASSTNSAANYGYTF; cdr3_nt: TGTGCCAGCAGTACAAACAGTGCAGCTAACTATGGCTACACCTTC
j_call: TRBJ2-3; clone_size: once; v_call: TRBV14; d_call: TRBD2; cdr3_aa: CASSQGKRGSTDTQYF; cdr3_nt: TGTGCCAGCAGCCAAGGGAAGCGGGGCAGCACAGATACGCAGTATTTT
j_call: TRBJ2-3; clone_size: many; v_call: TRBV7-3; d_call: TRBD2; cdr3_aa: CASSSSGRTDTQYF; cdr3_nt: TGTGCCAGCAGCTCTAGCGGGAGGACAGATACGCAGTATTTT
j_call: TRBJ2-3; clone_size: many; v_call: TRBV6-5; d_call: NA; cdr3_aa: CASSSGRFGTQYF; cdr3_nt: TGTGCCAGCAGTTCAGGGAGGTTTGGTACGCAGTATTTT
j_call: TRBJ2-2; clone_size: NA; v_call: TRBV5-1; d_call: TRBD1; cdr3_aa: CASSFTGTGPTGELFF; cdr3_nt: TGCGCCAGCAGCTTTACCGGGACAGGGCCCACCGGGGAGCTGTTTTTT
j_call: TRBJ1-6; clone_size: many; v_call: TRBV6-5; d_call: NA; cdr3_aa: CASSQQGWNSPLHF; cdr3_nt: TGTGCCAGCAGTCAACAGGGTTGGAATTCACCCCTCCACTTT
j_call: TRBJ1-2; clone_size: NA; v_call: TRBV27; d_call: TRBD1; cdr3_aa: CASGPGGFYGYTF; cdr3_nt: TGTGCCAGCGGACCAGGGGGTTTTTATGGCTACACCTTC